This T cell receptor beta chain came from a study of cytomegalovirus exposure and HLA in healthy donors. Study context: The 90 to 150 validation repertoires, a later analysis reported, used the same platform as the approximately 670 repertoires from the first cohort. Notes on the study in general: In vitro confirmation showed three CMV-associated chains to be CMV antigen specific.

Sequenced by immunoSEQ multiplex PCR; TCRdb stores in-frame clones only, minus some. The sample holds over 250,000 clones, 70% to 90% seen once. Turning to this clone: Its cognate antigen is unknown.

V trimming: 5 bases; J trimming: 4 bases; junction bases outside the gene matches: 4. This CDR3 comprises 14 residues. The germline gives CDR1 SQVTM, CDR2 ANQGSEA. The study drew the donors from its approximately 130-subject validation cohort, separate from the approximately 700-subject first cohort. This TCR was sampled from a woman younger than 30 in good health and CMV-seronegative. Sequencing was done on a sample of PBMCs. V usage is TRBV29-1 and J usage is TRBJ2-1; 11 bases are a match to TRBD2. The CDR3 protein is CSVRLAGRYNEQFF. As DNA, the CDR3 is TGCAGCGTTCGACTAGCGGGGCGATACAATGAGCAGTTCTTC.